A selection of T cell receptor beta chains follows, all from one sample in a study of blood T cell repertoires in COVID-19. Profiling relied on immunoSEQ multiplex PCR, and the TCRdb table lists in-frame clones only, not all of them. The sample holds some 490,000 clones; around 85% are singletons and the top ten take more than 3%. Sequenced material: peripheral blood. Every receptor here comes from a human donor in a cohort sampled during active COVID-19. CDR3s include the opening cysteine and the closing phenylalanine or tryptophan. Rows give clone size only sometimes, using once, few, many, or a class for an expanded clone.

>TRBV27|NA
CASSLLSGSYNSPLHF
>TRBV28|NA
CASSLKPTGTGELFF
>TRBV20-1|once
CSAEVYTEAFF
>TRBV10-1|once
CASSEPGQGAEDTQYF
>TRBV18|NA
CASSRGTVSLYGANVLTF
>TRBV7-3|NA
CASSRGTSGRAGETQYF
>TRBV10-3|NA
CAIRAGQNTEAFF
>TRBV4-1|once
CASRAGNEQFF
>TRBV13|NA
CASSSPAGGLTGELFF
>TRBV27|NA
CASSLDRSNSPLHF
>TRBV14|NA
CASSQEKGTVFYNEQFF
>TRBV5-1|NA
CASSLTESEAFF
>TRBV18|once
CASSPDMGSYEQYF
>TRBV29-1|NA
CSVEGRGPYNEQFF
>TRBV6-5|NA
CASSYSARGYEQFF
>TRBV19|NA
CASSSSGTSGYNEQFF
>TRBV9|NA
CASSVGSHNEKLFF
>TRBV19|NA
CASSKGAGSNYGYTF
>TRBV9|NA
CASSVGRTSGRATDTQYF
>TRBV7-9|NA
CASSLVGGQPQHF
>TRBV11-1|NA
CASSLSGQPRAEQYF
>TRBV3-1/TRBV3-2|NA
CASRREAGGYNEQFF
>TRBV30|NA
CAWSVRGEQFF
>TRBV7-9|NA
CASSLDTNNSPLHF
>TRBV5-1|few
CASRVPGLEAGELFF
>TRBV18|NA
CASSPSGQFEQYF
>TRBV29-1|NA
CSVEGGGNPYEQYF
>TRBV7-2|NA
CASSPFLAGGNTGELFF
>TRBV12-5|NA
CASALQGGGNQPQHF
>TRBV30|NA
CAWRQKGTDTQYF
>TRBV5-1|few
CASSLVDSGRRRDNTDTQYF
>TRBV9|NA
CASSVGSTGNTEAFF
>TRBV5-1|NA
CASSPQGSSPPDEQFF
>TRBV5-1|NA
CASSFVQGVGGYTF
>TRBV28|NA
CASNPQGRTYGYTF
>TRBV6-1|NA
CASSATGKWDNQPQHF
>TRBV6-5|NA
CASSPVISGANVLTF
>TRBV5-8|NA
CASSGGRYHTDTQYF
>TRBV5-1|NA
CASSLGLAGSYNEQFF
>TRBV6-5|NA
CASSYSQGGRYEQYF
>TRBV7-2|NA
CASSLYSTVSEAFF
>TRBV11-2|NA
CASSLDRGSYEQYF
>TRBV27|NA
CASSHTSGSWEQYF
>TRBV9|NA
CASSMGAVDEKLFF
>TRBV7-3|NA
CASSLTGRGVANTEAFF
>TRBV28|few
CASKGAGGLSPLHF
>TRBV6-5|once
CASKPGLASGELFF
>TRBV11-2|NA
CASSLVQEDTQYF
>TRBV5-6|NA
CASSFGQGLREQYF
>TRBV5-1|NA
CASSRDSQYQETQYF